The 30 T cell receptor beta chains below all came from one sample that was sequenced in a study of blood T cell repertoires in COVID-19. Assay: immunoSEQ multiplex PCR; the TCRdb copy retains only in-frame clones and omits some. The sample consists of 100,000 to 150,000 clones, about 70% of them appearing once. Sequenced: peripheral blood. These receptors were collected from a man aged 55-75 years with acute or convalescent COVID-19.

The chain recombines TRBV3-1 (or the pseudogene TRBV3-2) with TRBJ1-4; no clear D gene. CDR1 LGHDT and CDR2 YNNKEL come from the germline V gene (reference sequence). The length of the CDR3 is 12 residues. V was clipped by 4 bases and J by 5 bases, with 5 bases between them. CDR3 sequence: CASSLFNEKLFF. The CDR3 DNA reads as TGTGCCAGCAGCCTCTTCAATGAAAAACTGTTTTTT.

The chain links TRBV9 to TRBJ2-2, with 14 positions matching TRBD2. The germline gives CDR1 SGDLS, CDR2 YYNGEE. V trimming: 5 bases; J trimming: 0 bases; junction bases outside the gene matches: 9. This CDR3 has 19 residues. The DNA for the CDR3 is TGTGCCAGCAGTCTGGTTGGGACTAGCGGGGGAGCGAACACCGGGGAGCTGTTTTTT. Translated, it gives CASSLVGTSGGANTGELFF.

V usage is TRBV27 and J usage is TRBJ2-7; possible D gene TRBD1, 5 bases. Germline V gives CDR1 MNHEY, CDR2 SMNVEV (reference sequence). The CDR3 has 15 amino acids. Trimming cost V 4 bases and J 0 bases, with 13 bases left between them. CDR3 nucleotides: TGTGCCAGCAGTTCGCGCAGGGCGAGCTCCTACGAGCAGTACTTC. Amino acids: CASSSRRASSYEQYF.

The chain couples TRBV4-2 to TRBJ1-2; possibly TRBD1 for D (5 bases). Trimming stripped 1 base from V and 3 bases from J, with 12 bases between. The V gene's germline CDR1 is LGHNA and CDR2 YNFKEQ. This CDR3 comprises 15 residues. The CDR3 DNA follows: TGTGCCAGCAGCCAAGCACAGGAAAAACACTATGGCTACACCTTC. This encodes CASSQAQEKHYGYTF.

This chain joins TRBV27 and TRBJ2-7; tentatively, D is TRBD1 (5 bases). This CDR3 is 13 amino acids long. CDR1 MNHEY and CDR2 SMNVEV come from the germline V gene (reference sequence). V was shortened by 0 bases and J by 11 bases, with 14 bases between the two germline ends. The CDR3 reads CASSLSAQDIEYF. The DNA of the CDR3 is TGTGCCAGCAGTTTATCAGCCCAGGACATAGAGTACTTC.

This chain connects TRBV5-1 to TRBJ2-1; D call uncertain. The germline V gene encodes CDR1 SGHRS and CDR2 YFSETQ. V lost 4 bases to trimming and J lost 0 bases, with 14 bases between them. The CDR3 has 16 residues. The CDR3 loop is CASSPMAASSYNEQFF. The CDR3 DNA reads as TGCGCCAGCAGCCCCATGGCCGCTAGCTCCTACAATGAGCAGTTCTTC.

The CDR3 protein is CASSLESNTIYF. As DNA, the CDR3 is TGTGCCAGCAGCTTAGAGAGCAACACCATATATTTT. The J gene is TRBJ1-3, the V gene TRBV7-8; D gene uncertain. The CDR3 has 12 residues. V was trimmed by 1 base and J by 7 bases, leaving 5 bases between them. Germline V gene sequence: CDR1 SGHVS, CDR2 FQNEAQ.

V gene TRBV14 combines with J gene TRBJ1-5, with D maybe TRBD1 (6 bases). The CDR3 covers 13 residues. V was shortened by 0 bases and J by 11 bases, with 11 bases between the two germline ends. Germline CDR1 SGHDN, CDR2 FVKESK. The CDR3 coding sequence is TGTGCCAGCAGCCAAGAATATCCAGGGGCCCAGCATTTT. Translation: CASSQEYPGAQHF.

The rearrangement joins TRBV6-1 to TRBJ2-5, with 9 bases aligning to TRBD1. Germline V gene sequence: CDR1 MNHNS, CDR2 SASEGT. With V trimmed by 2 bases and J by 5 bases, 6 bases remained unmatched. CDR3 size: 15 residues. DNA for the CDR3: TGTGCCAGCAGTGAATCGACAGGGGGGCGCGAGACCCAGTACTTC. Its protein is CASSESTGGRETQYF.

The chain carries TRBV6-5 and TRBJ2-1, with 7 nucleotides matching TRBD2. This CDR3 contains 15 residues. With 7 bases clipped from V and 8 bases from J, the junction kept 14 bases outside the gene matches. Looked up from germline, CDR1 is MNHEY and CDR2 is SVGAGI. The CDR3 is CASTRTAGGRYEQFF. Written as DNA, the CDR3 is TGTGCCAGCACCAGGACTGCCGGGGGGAGGTATGAGCAGTTCTTC.

The genes are TRBV19 and TRBJ1-2, with 8 bases matching TRBD1. The CDR3 totals 14 residues. After removal of 6 bases from V and 3 bases from J, the junction contained 6 bases not matched to a gene. Per germline, CDR1 LNHDA and CDR2 SQIVND (reference sequence). The CDR3: CASRRQGSDYGYTF. CDR3 sequence (DNA): TGTGCCAGTAGAAGACAGGGGTCCGACTATGGCTACACCTTC. The full variable domain, its missing parts supplied by reference TRBV19 and TRBJ1-2, is DGGITQSPKYLFRKEGQNVTLSCEQNLNHDAMYWYRQDPGQGLRLIYYSQIVNDFQKGDIAEGYSVSREKKESFPLTVTSAQKNPTAFYLCASRRQGSDYGYTFGSGTRLTVV.

This clone is medium-sized by share. This chain uses TRBV2 with TRBJ1-1; TRBD1 matches at 7 bases. Looked up from germline, CDR1 is SNHLY and CDR2 is FYNNEI. With 4 bases clipped from V and 4 bases from J, the junction kept 6 bases outside the gene matches. There are 14 residues in the CDR3. The CDR3 region has the DNA TGTGCCAGCAGTGCTAGGGACAGCCGCACTGAAGCTTTCTTT. This translates into CASSARDSRTEAFF.

This clone has just a few counts. This chain connects TRBV30 to TRBJ1-4, with D maybe TRBD1 (5 bases). The germline V and J ends were trimmed by 8 bases and 8 bases, with 15 bases remaining between them. The CDR3 length is 12 residues. Looked up from germline, CDR1 is GTSNPN and CDR2 is SVGIG (reference sequence). CDR3 sequence (DNA): TGTGCCGCGGGACGCCTCGACGAAAAACTGTTTTTT. This translates into CAAGRLDEKLFF.

V is TRBV5-1 and J is TRBJ1-2; D ambiguous. Germline V CDR1 and CDR2: SGHRS, YFSETQ. This CDR3 region has 13 residues. The V and J ends lost 5 bases and 3 bases respectively, with 11 bases between them. The CDR3 reads CASSSERDYGYTF. The CDR3 nucleotides are TGCGCCAGCAGTTCCGAGCGTGACTATGGCTACACCTTC.

The CDR3 DNA is TGTGCCAGAACAGTACCGGGACAGGAAAATTCACCCCTCCACTTT. Translation gives CARTVPGQENSPLHF. The V call is TRBV2, the J call TRBJ1-6; 8 bases agree with TRBD1. The V gene's germline CDR1 is SNHLY and CDR2 FYNNEI. This CDR3 spans 15 amino acids. V dropped 9 bases and J dropped 7; count of bases not matched to a gene: 11. Looking up the rest from reference TRBV2 and TRBJ1-6 gives the full variable domain: EPEVTQTPSHQVTQMGQEVILRCVPISNHLYFYWYRQILGQKVEFLVSFYNNEISEKSEIFDDQFSVERPDGSNFTLKIRSTKLEDSAMYFCARTVPGQENSPLHFGNGTRLTVT.

V and J are TRBV4-2 and TRBJ2-5, with 8 positions matching TRBD2. Trimming took 3 bases from V and 4 from J; bases not matched to a gene: 4. CDR3 size: 14 residues. Germline CDR1 LGHNA, CDR2 YNFKEQ. For the CDR3, the DNA is TGTGCCAGCAGCCAGAGCGGGAGTGGAGAGACCCAGTACTTC. It is translated as CASSQSGSGETQYF.

This chain joins TRBV24-1 and TRBJ2-5; tentative D call: TRBD2 (7 bases). The germline gives CDR1 KGHDR, CDR2 SFDVKD. Trimming removed 3 bases from V and 7 bases from J, with 17 bases in between. There are 15 residues in the CDR3. The CDR3 reads CATSDQHQGRGTQYF. The CDR3 DNA is TGTGCCACCAGTGATCAACACCAGGGGAGGGGGACCCAGTACTTC.

The gene calls are TRBV6-6 and TRBJ2-3; maybe TRBD2 (5 bases). CDR1 is MNHNY, CDR2 SVGAGI, per germline (reference sequence). The germline V and J ends were trimmed by 7 bases and 2 bases, with 16 bases remaining between them. This CDR3 is built from 15 residues. The CDR3 protein is CASTGLGLNTDTQYF. The CDR3 DNA sequence: TGTGCCAGCACTGGACTTGGTTTAAACACAGATACGCAGTATTTT.

The chain employs TRBV30 and TRBJ2-2, with D unresolved. V shed 3 bases and J shed 5 bases, with 4 bases lying between them. CDR1 and CDR2 from the germline V gene are GTSNPN and SVGIG (reference sequence). The CDR3 runs 11 residues. The CDR3 is CAWRSTGELFF. Written as DNA, the CDR3 is TGTGCCTGGAGGAGTACCGGGGAGCTGTTTTTT.

The chain combines TRBV10-2 with TRBJ2-6, with 9 nucleotides matching TRBD2. The J segment lost 3 bases and the V segment lost 7 bases, leaving 10 bases of the junction unmatched. Germline loops: CDR1 WSHSY, CDR2 SAAADI. The CDR3 totals 17 residues. CDR3 amino acids: CASNDKAGGGGANVLTF. The CDR3 region has the DNA TGCGCCAGCAACGATAAAGCGGGAGGAGGTGGGGCCAACGTCCTGACTTTC.

The rearrangement links TRBV7-8 to TRBJ2-7; the match to TRBD2 covers 11 bases. The length of the CDR3 is 15 residues. In germline, CDR1 is SGHVS, CDR2 FQNEAQ. V lost 5 bases and J lost 2; bases outside the gene matches: 5. CDR3 amino acids: CASSTRLAGPYEQYF. DNA for the CDR3: TGTGCCAGCAGCACTCGACTAGCGGGACCCTACGAGCAGTACTTC.

This sequence joins TRBV5-5 and TRBJ1-2; D is perhaps TRBD1 (5 bases). Deletions cut 3 bases from V and 2 bases from J, with 17 bases between. This CDR3 spans 16 amino acids. Germline V gives CDR1 SGHKS, CDR2 YYEKEE (reference sequence). The DNA for the CDR3 is TGTGCCAGCAGCTATCTTCGGGGGAATTACAACTATGGCTACACCTTC. Translated: CASSYLRGNYNYGYTF.

The genes are TRBV6-5 and TRBJ2-1; 10 nucleotides line up with TRBD1. Trimming took 5 bases from V and 5 from J; bases not matched to a gene: 3. Germline CDR1 MNHEY, CDR2 SVGAGI. This CDR3 has 14 residues. In DNA form, the CDR3 reads TGTGCCAGCAGTCGGGACAGGGGAGACAATGAGCAGTTCTTC. Amino acids: CASSRDRGDNEQFF.

The V and J genes are TRBV30 and TRBJ2-2; a possible D gene is TRBD2 (7 bases). This CDR3 has 17 residues. With 0 bases removed from V and 6 bases from J, the gap between germline ends came to 20 bases. Germline CDR1 is GTSNPN and CDR2 is SVGIG (reference sequence). The CDR3 protein is CAWSVRRAGAFAGELFF. DNA for the CDR3: TGTGCCTGGAGTGTACGTAGGGCGGGGGCTTTCGCCGGGGAGCTGTTTTTT.

This chain joins TRBV3-1 (or the pseudogene TRBV3-2) and TRBJ1-1; the D gene is possibly TRBD1 (6 bases). The V end was cut by 1 base, the J end by 5 bases, with 14 bases between. Germline loops: CDR1 LGHDT, CDR2 YNNKEL (reference sequence). This CDR3 is 15 amino acids long. The CDR3 sequence: CASSQVSRGQTEAFF. For the CDR3, the DNA is TGTGCCAGCAGCCAAGTTTCGCGGGGGCAAACTGAAGCTTTCTTT.

Here the CDR3 reads CASSLDSRVGEQYF. DNA for the CDR3: TGTGCCAGCAGCTTGGATTCTCGGGTAGGCGAGCAGTACTTC. The gene calls are TRBV5-4 and TRBJ2-7; D call uncertain. Trimming removed 0 bases at V and 6 bases at J, with 13 bases between. The length of the CDR3 is 14 residues. CDR1 is SGHNT and CDR2 is YYREEE in the germline V gene (reference sequence).

V usage is TRBV27 and J usage is TRBJ2-6, with 8 bases lining up with TRBD1. The ends lost 2 bases at V and 0 bases at J; junction bases unmatched: 9. Germline lookup yields CDR1 MNHEY and CDR2 SMNVEV (reference sequence). The CDR3 is 19 amino acids. DNA for the CDR3: TGTGCCAGCAGTTTACTCCCCTTACAGGGGGGCTCTGGGGCCAACGTCCTGACTTTC. Its translation is CASSLLPLQGGSGANVLTF.

This clone has more than one count but fewer than ten. The chain employs TRBV3-1 (or the pseudogene TRBV3-2) and TRBJ2-7; 11 positions match TRBD2. The CDR3 is 15 amino acids. With 2 bases clipped from V and 6 bases from J, the junction kept 6 bases outside the gene matches. Germline V gene lookup returns CDR1 LGHDT and CDR2 YNNKEL (reference sequence). The CDR3 nucleotides are TGTGCCAGCAGCCAAAGTAGCGGGGGGGGCTCCGAGCAGTACTTC. Its protein is CASSQSSGGGSEQYF.

V and J are TRBV27 and TRBJ1-4, with D possibly matching TRBD1 (5 bases). CDR3 size: 16 residues. V lost 7 bases and J lost 4, with 19 bases in between. Germline lookup yields CDR1 MNHEY and CDR2 SMNVEV (reference sequence). The CDR3 DNA sequence: TGTGCCAGCAAAAAATATGACAGTGGCAATAATGAAAAACTGTTTTTT. It translates to CASKKYDSGNNEKLFF. The complete variable domain, with remaining parts taken from reference TRBV27 and TRBJ1-4, reads EAQVTQNPRYLITVTGKKLTVTCSQNMNHEYMSWYRQDPGLGLRQIYYSMNVEVTDKGDVPEGYKVSRKEKRNFPLILESPSPNQTSLYFCASKKYDSGNNEKLFFGSGTQLSVL.

The chain uses TRBV11-3 and TRBJ1-2; D perhaps matches TRBD1 (5 bases). V dropped 5 bases and J dropped 4 bases, with 14 bases sitting between them. CDR1 and CDR2 from the germline V gene are SGHNT and YENEEA. This CDR3 contains 14 residues. This chain's CDR3 is CASSPNIGAYGYTF. CDR3 sequence (DNA): TGTGCCAGCAGCCCTAATATTGGGGCCTATGGCTACACCTTC.